This T cell receptor (beta chain) is drawn from a study of vaccination effects on CD4 cells after COVID-19. Study-level background: The post-vaccine samples were taken, at the median, 72 days after the second dose.

TCRdb keeps only in-frame clones here, not all; method: immunoSEQ multiplex PCR. The sample has approximately 15,000 clones, roughly 80% seen once. Antigen-specific CD4+ T cells were first expanded with viral peptide pools by the ViraFEST assay and only then sequenced. Having been cultured for 9 to 11 days, the cells underwent CD4+ T cell isolation. A PCR test confirmed that the person had SARS-CoV-2 infection between March and December 2020. Everyone in the study got two shots of either the BNT162b2 or mRNA-1273 vaccine. With regard to this clone: Its antigen is not known.

The CDR3 loop spans 17 amino acids. CDR1 LGHNA and CDR2 YNFKEQ come from the germline V gene. With V trimmed by 0 bases and J by 4 bases, 9 bases remained unmatched. Study-wide findings and caveats: Among infection- and vaccine-induced clones, marked clonal contraction occurred late after vaccination.

The sequencing here drew on CD4+ T cells from PBMCs cultured with SARS-CoV-2 spike peptides, taken after COVID-19 vaccination. The rearrangement uses TRBV4-2 and TRBJ2-5, with 9 nucleotides matching TRBD2. This clonotype was sampled from a human donor who had a prior SARS-CoV-2 infection. The CDR3 region is CASSQDGPSGNGETQYF. CDR3 DNA sequence: TGTGCCAGCAGCCAAGATGGGCCTAGCGGGAATGGAGAGACCCAGTACTTC.